The sequence of this TCR beta chain was determined in a study of neoadjuvant anti-PD-1 for oral cavity cancer. PBMC libraries mostly used 400 to 550 ng of input genomic DNA, with six replicates per sample. Produced via immunoSEQ multiplex PCR; TCRdb's table is partial and in-frame only. This table has tens of thousands of clones, 65% to 85% appearing once. CDR1 is WNHNN and CDR2 is SYGVQD in the germline V gene (reference sequence). The CDR3 runs to 12 residues. V dropped 6 bases and J dropped 10 bases, with 14 bases sitting between them. The count of this clone is one. This TCR was recovered from a person aged 40 to 85 with oral cavity squamous cell carcinoma. Sequencing was performed on PBMCs, taken before nivolumab (anti-PD-1) treatment. This chain connects TRBV10-1 to TRBJ2-3; D perhaps matches TRBD1 (5 bases). The CDR3 bases are TGCGCCAGCAGCCCCCCTGGGGCAGCGCAGTATTTT. Its protein is CASSPPGAAQYF.